The 2 T cell receptor beta chains in this list originate from one sample, sequenced in a study of T cell responses to AZD1222 COVID-19 vaccine. Repertoires were generated with immunoSEQ multiplex PCR, while TCRdb's copy carries only in-frame clones and drops some. The sample lists approximately 150,000 clones, 88% seen once, with approximately 4.5% in the top ten. The sequencing here drew on peripheral blood, taken 28 days after the second AZD1222 dose. The receptor set was obtained from an adult who received the AZD1222 COVID-19 vaccine.

The chain joins TRBV28 to TRBJ1-6; D ambiguous. The germline CDR1 and CDR2 sequences are MDHEN and SYDVKM. V shed 8 bases and J shed 0 bases, with 14 bases lying between them. The CDR3 length is 16 residues. The CDR3 bases are TGTGCCAGCGGACGGTTCCCGAGCTCCTATAATTCACCCCTCCACTTT. Translation: CASGRFPSSYNSPLHF.

The rearrangement uses TRBV28 and TRBJ1-2; no firm D call. With 3 bases removed from V and 4 bases from J, the gap between germline ends came to 3 bases. Germline loops: CDR1 MDHEN, CDR2 SYDVKM. This CDR3 region has 11 residues. This CDR3 reads CASSFPYGYTF. CDR3 nucleotide sequence: TGTGCCAGCAGTTTCCCCTATGGCTACACCTTC.